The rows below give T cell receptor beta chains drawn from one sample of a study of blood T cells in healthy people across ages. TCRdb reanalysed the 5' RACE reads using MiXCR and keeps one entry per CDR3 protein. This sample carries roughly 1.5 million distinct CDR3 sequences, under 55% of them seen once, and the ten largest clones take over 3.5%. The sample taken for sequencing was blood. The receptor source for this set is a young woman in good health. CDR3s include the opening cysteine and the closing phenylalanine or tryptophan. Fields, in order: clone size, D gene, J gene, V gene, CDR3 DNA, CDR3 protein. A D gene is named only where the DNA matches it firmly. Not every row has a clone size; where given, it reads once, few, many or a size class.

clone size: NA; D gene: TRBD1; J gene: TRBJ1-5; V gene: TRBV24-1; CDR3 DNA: TGTGCCACCAGTGATCCAACAGGGGGACGTCAGCCCCAGCATTTT; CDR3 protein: CATSDPTGGRQPQHF
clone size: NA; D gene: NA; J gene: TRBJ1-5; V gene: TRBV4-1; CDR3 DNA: TGCGCCAGCAGCCACGACTGGACACTTAGCAATCAGCCCCAGCATTTT; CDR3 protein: CASSHDWTLSNQPQHF
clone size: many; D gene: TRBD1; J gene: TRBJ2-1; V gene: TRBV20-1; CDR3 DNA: TGCAGCGCCGGGACAGGCCTTTACAATGAGCAGTTCTTC; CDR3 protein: CSAGTGLYNEQFF
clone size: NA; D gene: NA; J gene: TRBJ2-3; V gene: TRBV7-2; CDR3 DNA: TGTGCCAGCAGCTTACAGCGCGTTGGCACAGATACGCAGTATTTT; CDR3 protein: CASSLQRVGTDTQYF
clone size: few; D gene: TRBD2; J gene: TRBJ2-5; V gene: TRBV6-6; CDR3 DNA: TGTGCCGCCCAAGCGGGGGATTCACAAGAGACCCAGTACTTC; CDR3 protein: CAAQAGDSQETQYF
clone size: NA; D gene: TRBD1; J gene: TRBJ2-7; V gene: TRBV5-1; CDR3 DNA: TGCGCCAGCAGCCAAAGGACAGGCGACGTTGGAAATGAGCAGTACTTC; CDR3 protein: CASSQRTGDVGNEQYF
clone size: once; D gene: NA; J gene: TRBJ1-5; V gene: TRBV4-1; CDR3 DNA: TGCGCCAGCAGCCAAGGTCCCGAGCCCAATCAGCCCCAGCATTTT; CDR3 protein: CASSQGPEPNQPQHF
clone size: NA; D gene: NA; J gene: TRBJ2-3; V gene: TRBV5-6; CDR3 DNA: TGTGCCAGCAGCCCGCAAAGTGGGCTAGCGCTGGATACGCAGTATTTT; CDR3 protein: CASSPQSGLALDTQYF
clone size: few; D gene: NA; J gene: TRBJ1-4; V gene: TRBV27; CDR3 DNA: TGTGCCAGCAGTTTATACCGAAGGACAGCGGGGAATGAAAAACTGTTTTTT; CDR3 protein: CASSLYRRTAGNEKLFF
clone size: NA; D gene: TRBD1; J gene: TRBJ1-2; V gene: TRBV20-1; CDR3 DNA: TGCAGTGCTAGAGACGACAGGGGGCTTGGCTATGGCTACACCTTC; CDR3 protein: CSARDDRGLGYGYTF
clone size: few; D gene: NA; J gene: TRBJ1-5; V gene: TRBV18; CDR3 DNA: TGTGCCAGCTCGCCAACACACCCAGGCAATCAGCCCCAGCATTTT; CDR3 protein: CASSPTHPGNQPQHF
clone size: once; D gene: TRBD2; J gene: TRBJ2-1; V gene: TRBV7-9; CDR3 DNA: TGTGCCAGCAGCTTGAGACTAGCGGGATTTGAGCAGTTCTTC; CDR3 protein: CASSLRLAGFEQFF
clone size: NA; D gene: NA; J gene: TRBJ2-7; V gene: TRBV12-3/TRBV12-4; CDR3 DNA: TGTGCCAGCAGTGTACGGGACACTACCTACGAGCAGTACTTC; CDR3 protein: CASSVRDTTYEQYF
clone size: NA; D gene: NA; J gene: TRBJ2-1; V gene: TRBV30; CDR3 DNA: TGTGCCTCTAAGTCGGGGGGCCGTAATGAGCAGTTCTTC; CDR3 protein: CASKSGGRNEQFF
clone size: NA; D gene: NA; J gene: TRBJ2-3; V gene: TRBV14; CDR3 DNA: TGTGCCAGCACCAGAAGATCAACTAGCACAGATACGCAGTATTTT; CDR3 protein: CASTRRSTSTDTQYF
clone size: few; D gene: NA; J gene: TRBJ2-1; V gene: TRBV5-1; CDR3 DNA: TGCGCCAGCAGCACGCCTTCCACAGCTGCCTACAATGAGCAGTTCTTC; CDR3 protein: CASSTPSTAAYNEQFF
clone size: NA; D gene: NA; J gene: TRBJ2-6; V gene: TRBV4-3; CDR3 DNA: TGCGCCAGCAGCCAAGAGAGGGGGAATGGGGCCAACGTCCTGACTTTC; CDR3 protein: CASSQERGNGANVLTF
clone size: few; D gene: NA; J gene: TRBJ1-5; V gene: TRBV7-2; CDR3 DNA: TGTGCCAGCTCCCCTGGGTGGAGTCAGCCCCAGCATTTT; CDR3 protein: CASSPGWSQPQHF
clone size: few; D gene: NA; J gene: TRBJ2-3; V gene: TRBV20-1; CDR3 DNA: TGCAGTGCTAAGGCCGGGATTGGCACAGATACGCAGTATTTT; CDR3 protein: CSAKAGIGTDTQYF
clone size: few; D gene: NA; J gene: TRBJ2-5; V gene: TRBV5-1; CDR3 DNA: TGCGCCAGCAGAAGGGACCCTCAAGAGACCCAGTACTTC; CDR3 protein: CASRRDPQETQYF
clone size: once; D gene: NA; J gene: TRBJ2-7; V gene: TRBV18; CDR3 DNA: TGTGCCAGCTCACGGGGACTCCCGAGGGCTAACAATGAGCAGTACTTC; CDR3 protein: CASSRGLPRANNEQYF
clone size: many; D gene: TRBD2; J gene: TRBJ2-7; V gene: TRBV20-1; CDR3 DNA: TGCAGTGCTAGAGATCTGGAGCGGGAGGTCTACGAGCAGTACTTC; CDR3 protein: CSARDLEREVYEQYF
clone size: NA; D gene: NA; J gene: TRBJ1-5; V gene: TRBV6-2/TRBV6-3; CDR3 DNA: TGTGCCAGCACCGTTACGGCCGGGGGCGTCAATCAGCCCCAGCATTTT; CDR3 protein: CASTVTAGGVNQPQHF
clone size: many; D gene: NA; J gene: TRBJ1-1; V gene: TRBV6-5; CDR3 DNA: TGTGCCAGCAGTTACTCGGGTCGGACTGAAGCTTTCTTT; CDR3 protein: CASSYSGRTEAFF
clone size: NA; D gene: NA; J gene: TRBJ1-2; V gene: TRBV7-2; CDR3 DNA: TGTGCCAGCAGCTTAGGTATCAATGGCTACACCTTC; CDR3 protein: CASSLGINGYTF
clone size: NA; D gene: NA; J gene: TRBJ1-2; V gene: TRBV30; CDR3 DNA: TGTGCCTGGGCAGCTTTGCCTAACTATGGCTACACCTTC; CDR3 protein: CAWAALPNYGYTF
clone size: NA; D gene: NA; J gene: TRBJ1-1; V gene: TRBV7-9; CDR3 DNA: TGTGCCAGCAGGCCAAAGATTGAAGCTTTCTTT; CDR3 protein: CASRPKIEAFF
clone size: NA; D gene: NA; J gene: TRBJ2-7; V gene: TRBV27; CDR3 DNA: TGTGCCAGCAGGGTGGGAATGGGCAGATCCTACGAGCAGTACTTC; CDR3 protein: CASRVGMGRSYEQYF
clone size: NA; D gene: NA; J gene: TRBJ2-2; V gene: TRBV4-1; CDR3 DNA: TGCGCCAGCAGCCAATCCCGAGTTGTCACCGGGGAGCTGTTTTTT; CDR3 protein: CASSQSRVVTGELFF
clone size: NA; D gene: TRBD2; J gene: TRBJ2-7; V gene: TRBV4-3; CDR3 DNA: TGCGCCAGCAGCCAAGAGTGGACTAGCGGGGGGTCCTACGAGCAGTACTTC; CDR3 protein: CASSQEWTSGGSYEQYF
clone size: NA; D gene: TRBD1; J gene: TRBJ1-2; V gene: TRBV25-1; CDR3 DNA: TGTGCCAGCAGTGTCCCGGGACAGGGGTTCAATGGCTACACCTTC; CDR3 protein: CASSVPGQGFNGYTF
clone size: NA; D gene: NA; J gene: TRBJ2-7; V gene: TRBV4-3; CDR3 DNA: TGCGCCAGCAGCCAGGATTACACTCGGGACGAGCAGTACTTC; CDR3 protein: CASSQDYTRDEQYF
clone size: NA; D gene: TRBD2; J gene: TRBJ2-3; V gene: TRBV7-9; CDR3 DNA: TGTGCCAGCAGCGCGCGGGGGGGCCGGGTCGTGACAGATACGCAGTATTTT; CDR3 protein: CASSARGGRVVTDTQYF
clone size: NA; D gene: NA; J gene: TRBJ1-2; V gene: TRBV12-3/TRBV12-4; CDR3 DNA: TGTGCCAGCAGGTCCCCGGGGGGCTACACCTTC; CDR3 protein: CASRSPGGYTF
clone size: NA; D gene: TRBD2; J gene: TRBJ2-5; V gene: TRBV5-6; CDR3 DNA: TGTGCCAGCAGCCCCCTCGCGGGGGTCGCGGAGACCCAGTACTTC; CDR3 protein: CASSPLAGVAETQYF
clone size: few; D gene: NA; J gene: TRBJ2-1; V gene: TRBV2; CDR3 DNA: TGTGCCAGCAGTGAACCCGGGGTTACGGAGTTCTTC; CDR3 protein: CASSEPGVTEFF
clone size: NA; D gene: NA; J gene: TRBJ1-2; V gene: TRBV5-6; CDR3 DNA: TGTGCCAGCAGCTTTGAGGCAATCACCCCTGAAACAAACTATGGCTACACCTTC; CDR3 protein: CASSFEAITPETNYGYTF
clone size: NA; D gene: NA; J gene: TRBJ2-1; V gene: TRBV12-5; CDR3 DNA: TGTGCTAGTGGTCTAATCCCTTTGGGCAGGAGCGTTAACTACAATGAGCAGTTCTTC; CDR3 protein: CASGLIPLGRSVNYNEQFF
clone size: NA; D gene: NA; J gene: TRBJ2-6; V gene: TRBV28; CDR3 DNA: TGTGCCAGCAGTTTAATGGAGTCCGGGGCCAACGTCCTGACTTTC; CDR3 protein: CASSLMESGANVLTF
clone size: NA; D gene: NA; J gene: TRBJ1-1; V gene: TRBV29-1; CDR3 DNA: TGCAGCGTTGACCCAGGTCTAAGGGGAGCTTTCTTT; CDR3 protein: CSVDPGLRGAFF
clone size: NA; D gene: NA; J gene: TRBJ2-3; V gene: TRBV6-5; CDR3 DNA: TGTGTCAGCAGTGGACTCTTGACTACAGATACGCAGTATTTT; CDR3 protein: CVSSGLLTTDTQYF
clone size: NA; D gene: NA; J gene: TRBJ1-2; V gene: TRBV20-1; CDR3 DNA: TGCAGTGCCAAGATTGGGGTGTACTATGGCTACACCTTC; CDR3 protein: CSAKIGVYYGYTF
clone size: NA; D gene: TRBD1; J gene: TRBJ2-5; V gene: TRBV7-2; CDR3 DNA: TGTGCCAGCGGGCATACAGGGGGCGCCGTAGAGACCCAGTACTTC; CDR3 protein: CASGHTGGAVETQYF
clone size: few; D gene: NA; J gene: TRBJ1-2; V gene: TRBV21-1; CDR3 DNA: TGTGCCAGCAGCAAAGACTATGGCTACACCTTC; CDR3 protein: CASSKDYGYTF